A single sample gave rise to the 28 T cell receptor beta chains below, sequenced in a study of T cell repertoires in cytomegalovirus infection. In TCRdb, the reads were re-called with MiXCR into one record per CDR3 protein. In the table there are roughly 920,000 distinct CDR3 sequences, approximately 31% of which are singletons. Antigens for these TCRs are unknown. The specimen comprised cultured CD8+ T cells from PBMCs, sampled from culture after CMV antigen stimulation. The origin of the receptors is a human donor in good health (CMV status not recorded). Some clones in this sample may be carry-over from other donors' samples.

With respect to this clonotype: Possible read error: a much larger clone is one base away. The chain carries TRBV11-2 and TRBJ2-5, with 7 bases matching TRBD2. J was trimmed by 5 bases and V by 3 bases; bases with no gene match: 9. The CDR3 is 15 residues long. CDR1 SGHAT and CDR2 FQNNGV come from the germline V gene. The CDR3 nucleotides are TGTGCCAGCAGCTTCACGGGGGGTTCTTTGGAGACCCAGTACTTC. It encodes CASSFTGGSLETQYF.

The chain carries TRBV13 and TRBJ2-2; D uncertain. The CDR3 runs 15 residues. CDR1 and CDR2 from the germline V gene are PRHDT and FYEKMQ (reference sequence). Trimming cost V 1 base and J 0 bases, with 6 bases left between them. DNA of the CDR3: TGTGCCAGCAGCTTAGATGCAGCGAACACCGGGGAGCTGTTTTTT. This codes for CASSLDAANTGELFF.

This clonotype showed up just a few times. This sequence joins TRBV10-2 and TRBJ1-5; D is undetermined. V was cut by 2 bases and J by 4 bases, with 6 bases left in between. The CDR3 totals 13 residues. The germline gives CDR1 WSHSY, CDR2 SAAADI. CDR3 sequence: CASSEGRNQPQHF. The CDR3 bases are TGCGCCAGCAGTGAGGGTAGGAATCAGCCCCAGCATTTT.

V is TRBV24-1 and J is TRBJ2-2; D is ambiguous. This CDR3 has 15 amino acids. V shed 0 bases and J shed 8 bases, with 12 bases lying between them. Germline loops: CDR1 KGHDR, CDR2 SFDVKD. The CDR3 nucleotides read TGTGCCACCAGTGATTTGAAGACCCCGAAAGGGGAGCTGTTTTTT. This gives the protein CATSDLKTPKGELFF.

This clonotype was found a few times. The chain employs TRBV2 and TRBJ1-5, with TRBD1 matching over 8 bases. Unmatched junction bases numbered 5, after V lost 6 bases and J lost 4 bases. From germline, CDR1 is SNHLY and CDR2 FYNNEI. The CDR3 has 14 amino acids. The CDR3 DNA is TGTGCCAGCAGGCCGGGACAGGTTAATCAGCCCCAGCATTTT. As protein: CASRPGQVNQPQHF. Based on the CDR3 plus reference TRBV2 and TRBJ1-5, the full variable domain is EPEVTQTPSHQVTQMGQEVILRCVPISNHLYFYWYRQILGQKVEFLVSFYNNEISEKSEIFDDQFSVERPDGSNFTLKIRSTKLEDSAMYFCASRPGQVNQPQHFGDGTRLSIL.

As for this clonotype: The junction shows a germline mismatch at one end, possibly a read error. The V call is TRBV12-3 or TRBV12-4, the J call TRBJ1-1, with D unresolved. This CDR3 has 14 residues. Here the CDR3 DNA reads TGTGCCAGCAGCGACCCGGGGTCAGGTACTGAAGCTTACTTT. Translation: CASSDPGSGTEAYF.

There are a few counts of this clonotype. The chain's CDR3 is CASSFLAGPNEQFF. The CDR3 DNA reads TGTGCCAGCAGTTTTCTAGCGGGGCCCAATGAGCAGTTCTTC. The chain recombines TRBV27 with TRBJ2-1; 9 bases fit TRBD2. J gave up 6 bases and V 3 bases, and 3 bases lay outside the gene matches. The CDR3 spans 14 residues. Germline CDR1 is MNHEY and CDR2 is SMNVEV (reference sequence).

This clonotype has only a few counts. The chain combines TRBV7-9 with TRBJ2-4; TRBD1 aligns across 11 bases. V dropped 5 bases and J dropped 11; count of bases not matched to a gene: 2. Germline values: CDR1 SEHNR, CDR2 FQNEAQ (reference sequence). CDR3 size: 12 residues. The CDR3 spells CASSGDRGVQYF. CDR3 coding DNA: TGTGCCAGCAGCGGGGACAGGGGGGTTCAGTACTTC.

This clonotype was seen ten or more times. This chain joins TRBV12-3 or TRBV12-4 and TRBJ2-5, with 7 positions matching TRBD1. The CDR3 has 15 residues. The J segment lost 1 base and the V segment lost 5 bases, leaving 7 bases of the junction unmatched. In nucleotides, the CDR3 is TGTGCCAGCAGTCCTCCCAGGGGGTTCCAAGAGACCCAGTACTTC. This sequence encodes CASSPPRGFQETQYF.

The rearrangement joins TRBV29-1 to TRBJ2-3; D call uncertain. Per the germline V gene, CDR1 is SQVTM and CDR2 is ANQGSEA. This CDR3 is 15 amino acids long. Deletions cut 0 bases from V and 4 bases from J, with 14 bases between. The CDR3 protein is CSVEDTPPAADTQYF. CDR3 nucleotide sequence: TGCAGCGTTGAAGATACCCCGCCGGCCGCAGATACGCAGTATTTT.

This chain links TRBV27 with TRBJ1-5; D is unresolved. This CDR3 region has 14 residues. Germline loops: CDR1 MNHEY, CDR2 SMNVEV (reference sequence). Trimming removed 2 bases from V and 3 bases from J, with 8 bases in between. The chain's CDR3 is CASSLERFNQPQHF. For the CDR3, the DNA is TGTGCCAGCAGTTTAGAACGGTTCAATCAGCCCCAGCATTTT.

The chain is built from TRBV20-1 and TRBJ1-2, with 7 bases that match TRBD1. Germline-derived CDR1 and CDR2 are DFQATT and SNEGSKA (reference sequence). The CDR3 totals 14 residues. J gave up 4 bases and V 3 bases, and 8 bases lay outside the gene matches. Here the CDR3 reads CSASSRTGSYGYTF. CDR3 DNA sequence: TGCAGTGCTAGTTCCCGGACAGGTAGCTATGGCTACACCTTC.

The sample holds a few counts of this clonotype. The rearrangement links TRBV7-2 to TRBJ2-1; 8 bases are shared with TRBD2. CDR1 and CDR2 (germline): SGHTA, FQGNSA. This CDR3 has 16 residues. J gave up 8 bases and V 0 bases, and 9 bases lay outside the gene matches. This CDR3 reads CASSLAEGSGADEQFF. In nucleotides, the CDR3 is TGTGCCAGCAGCTTAGCGGAGGGTAGCGGGGCAGATGAGCAGTTCTTC.

The V call is TRBV20-1, the J call TRBJ2-6; no definite D call. Germline loops: CDR1 DFQATT, CDR2 SNEGSKA (reference sequence). The V end was cut by 0 bases, the J end by 0 bases, with 6 bases between. The CDR3 has 15 amino acids. The CDR3 DNA is TGCAGTGCTAGAGATTGGAGCTCTGGGGCCAACGTCCTGACTTTC. This sequence encodes CSARDWSSGANVLTF.

This clonotype was observed at least ten times. This chain links TRBV20-1 with TRBJ2-7; TRBD2 agrees at 7 bases. CDR3 size: 15 residues. Losses at the gene ends were 2 bases for V and 0 bases for J; bases not matched to a gene: 7. The V gene's germline CDR1 is DFQATT and CDR2 SNEGSKA (reference sequence). The CDR3 sequence is CSARPGLGYSYEQYF. Written as DNA, the CDR3 is TGCAGTGCTAGACCTGGACTAGGGTACTCCTACGAGCAGTACTTC.

This clonotype came up many times. V gene TRBV7-9 combines with J gene TRBJ1-2; 11 bases are shared with TRBD1. The CDR3 runs 16 residues. Germline V gives CDR1 SEHNR, CDR2 FQNEAQ (reference sequence). The V gene end was trimmed by 5 bases and the J gene end by 2 bases; junction bases not matched to a gene: 7. CDR3: CASSHPDRGRNYGYTF. CDR3 sequence (DNA): TGTGCCAGCAGCCATCCGGACAGGGGGCGAAACTATGGCTACACCTTC.

CDR3 amino acids: CSARATDNYGYTF. The CDR3 DNA reads TGCAGTGCTAGGGCTACAGATAACTATGGCTACACCTTC. This chain uses TRBV20-1 with TRBJ1-2; D gene ambiguous. The V gene's germline CDR1 is DFQATT and CDR2 SNEGSKA (reference sequence). The CDR3 has 13 amino acids. The V gene lost 3 bases and the J gene lost 1 base, with 9 bases spanning the gap.

V gene TRBV6-6 combines with J gene TRBJ2-7; 12 bases are a match to TRBD2. V gave up 7 bases and J gave up 4 bases; unmatched junction bases: 5. Germline V gene lookup returns CDR1 MNHNY and CDR2 SVGAGI (reference sequence). CDR3 size: 14 residues. The CDR3 nucleotides read TGTGCCAGCACTCTACTAGCGGGGGGTTACGAGCAGTACGTC. Its translation is CASTLLAGGYEQYV.

This rearrangement joins TRBV5-4 to TRBJ2-1, with 8 bases lining up with TRBD2. This CDR3 spans 10 amino acids. J gave up 10 bases and V 7 bases, and 1 base lay outside the gene matches. CDR1 and CDR2 (germline): SGHNT, YYREEE (reference sequence). The CDR3 here is CASAGGEQFF. The CDR3 nucleotides are TGTGCCAGCGCGGGGGGCGAGCAGTTCTTC. Drawing the rest from reference TRBV5-4 and TRBJ2-1, the complete variable domain is ETGVTQSPTHLIKTRGQQVTLRCSSQSGHNTVSWYQQALGQGPQFIFQYYREEENGRGNFPPRFSGLQFPNYSSELNVNALELDDSALYLCASAGGEQFFGPGTRLTVL.

This clonotype was observed many times. The gene calls are TRBV7-9 and TRBJ2-5; no firm D call. Between the trimmed V and J ends, which lost 8 bases and 2 bases, there was a span of 15 bases. Germline lookup yields CDR1 SEHNR and CDR2 FQNEAQ (reference sequence). This CDR3 is 14 amino acids long. The CDR3 nucleotides read TGTGCCAGCTGCCGGAACCCCCGGCAAGAGACCCAGTACTTC. Its translation: CASCRNPRQETQYF.

The J gene is TRBJ2-7, the V gene TRBV10-2; 8 nucleotides agree with TRBD1. Trimming took 7 bases from V and 0 from J; bases not matched to a gene: 8. CDR1 WSHSY and CDR2 SAAADI come from the germline V gene. The CDR3 runs 15 residues. The CDR3: CASTWTGSGSYEQYF. DNA of the CDR3: TGCGCCAGCACTTGGACAGGGTCTGGCTCCTACGAGCAGTACTTC.

The chain joins TRBV12-3 or TRBV12-4 to TRBJ2-7; tentatively, D is TRBD1 or TRBD2 (5 bases each). Trimming took off 6 bases at V and 4 bases at J, with 16 bases between the two ends. This CDR3 is 14 amino acids long. CDR3 sequence: CASSPPGPLYEQYV. The DNA for the CDR3 is TGTGCCAGCAGCCCCCCGGGACCCTTGTACGAGCAGTACGTC.

Of note for this clonotype: The germline gene is not matched at one end of the junction; a read error may be the cause. V and J are TRBV7-6 and TRBJ1-1; D is unclear. CDR1 is SGHVS, CDR2 FNYEAQ, per germline. There are 17 residues in the CDR3. The CDR3 DNA follows: TGTGCCAGCTGCTTAGCGATGAGAGGCAGGCAGAACACTGAAGCTTTCTTT. It specifies CASCLAMRGRQNTEAFF.

This chain uses TRBV7-6 with TRBJ1-1; unclear D gene. The V gene's germline CDR1 is SGHVS and CDR2 FNYEAQ. The germline V and J ends were trimmed by 0 bases and 5 bases, with 19 bases remaining between them. This CDR3 has 17 amino acids. CDR3: CASSLAGLRTLGTEAFF. The CDR3 region has the DNA TGTGCCAGCAGCTTAGCGGGATTGCGGACCCTGGGGACTGAAGCTTTCTTT.

This clonotype was picked up a small number of times. The J gene is TRBJ1-1, the V gene TRBV5-1, with D uncertain. Germline CDR1 and CDR2: SGHRS and YFSETQ. The CDR3 has 16 residues. The V end was cut by 4 bases, the J end by 0 bases, with 16 bases between. The chain's CDR3 is CASSTDVVGVNTEAFF. The CDR3 bases are TGCGCCAGCAGCACGGACGTGGTGGGTGTGAACACTGAAGCTTTCTTT.

The chain is built from TRBV2 and TRBJ1-1; maybe TRBD1 (5 bases). CDR1 is SNHLY, CDR2 FYNNEI, per germline. Trimming left V 8 bases short and J 8 bases short, with 12 bases between. The CDR3 covers 11 residues. The CDR3 DNA reads as TGTGCCAGCGCCACTGGGGGGGAAGCTTTCTTT. Translating gives CASATGGEAFF.

This chain uses TRBV9 with TRBJ2-2, with unresolved D. This CDR3 is 12 amino acids long. The germline gives CDR1 SGDLS, CDR2 YYNGEE. Trimming cost V 3 bases and J 8 bases, with 8 bases left between them. CDR3 amino acids: CASSAPGGELFF. As DNA, the CDR3 is TGTGCCAGCAGCGCTCCCGGTGGGGAGCTGTTTTTT.

The chain has TRBV7-9 and TRBJ2-7; TRBD1 is a possible D gene (6 bases). The CDR3 runs to 15 residues. V dropped 4 bases and J dropped 6 bases, with 19 bases sitting between them. Per the germline V gene, CDR1 is SEHNR and CDR2 is FQNEAQ (reference sequence). The CDR3 spells CASSYQGNREGEQYF. In DNA, the CDR3 is TGTGCCAGCAGCTATCAAGGGAACAGGGAAGGCGAGCAGTACTTC.